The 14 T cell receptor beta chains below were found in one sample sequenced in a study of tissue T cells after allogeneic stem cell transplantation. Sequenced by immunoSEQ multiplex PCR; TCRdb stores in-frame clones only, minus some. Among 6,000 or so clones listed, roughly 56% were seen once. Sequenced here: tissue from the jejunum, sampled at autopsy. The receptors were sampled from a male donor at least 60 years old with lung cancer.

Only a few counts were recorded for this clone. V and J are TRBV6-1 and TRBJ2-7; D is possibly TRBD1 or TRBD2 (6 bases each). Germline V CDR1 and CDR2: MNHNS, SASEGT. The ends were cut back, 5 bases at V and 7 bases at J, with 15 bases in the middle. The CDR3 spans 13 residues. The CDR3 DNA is TGTGCCAGCAGTCCGGGGGCGGACCAAGAGCAGTACTTC. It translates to CASSPGADQEQYF.

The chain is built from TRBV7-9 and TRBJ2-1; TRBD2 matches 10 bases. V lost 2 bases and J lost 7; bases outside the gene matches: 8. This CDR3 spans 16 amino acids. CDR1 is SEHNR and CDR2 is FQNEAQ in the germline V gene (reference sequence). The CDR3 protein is CASSLSTGLALNEQFF. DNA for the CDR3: TGTGCCAGCAGCTTAAGTACGGGACTAGCGTTAAATGAGCAGTTCTTC.

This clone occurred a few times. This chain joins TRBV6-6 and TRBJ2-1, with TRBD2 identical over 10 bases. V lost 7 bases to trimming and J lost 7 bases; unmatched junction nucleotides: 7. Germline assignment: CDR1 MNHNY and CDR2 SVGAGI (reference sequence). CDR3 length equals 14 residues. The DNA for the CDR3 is TGTGCCAGCAATCCACTAGCGGGAATAAATGAGCAGTTCTTC. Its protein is CASNPLAGINEQFF.

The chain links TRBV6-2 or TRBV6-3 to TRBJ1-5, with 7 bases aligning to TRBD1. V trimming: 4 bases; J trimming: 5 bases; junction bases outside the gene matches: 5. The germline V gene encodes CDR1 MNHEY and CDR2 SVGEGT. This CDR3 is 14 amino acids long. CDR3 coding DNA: TGTGCCAGCAGTTGGGACAGCCCAGATCAGCCCCAGCATTTT. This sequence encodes CASSWDSPDQPQHF.

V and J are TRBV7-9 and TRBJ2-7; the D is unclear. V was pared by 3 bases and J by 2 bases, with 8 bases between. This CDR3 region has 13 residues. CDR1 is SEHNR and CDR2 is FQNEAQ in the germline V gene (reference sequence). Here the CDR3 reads CASSFKQAYEQYF. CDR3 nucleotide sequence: TGTGCCAGCAGCTTCAAGCAGGCCTACGAGCAGTACTTC.

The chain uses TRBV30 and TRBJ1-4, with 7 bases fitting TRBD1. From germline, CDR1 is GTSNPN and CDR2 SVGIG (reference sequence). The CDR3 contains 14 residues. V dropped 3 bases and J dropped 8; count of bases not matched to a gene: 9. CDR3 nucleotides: TGTGCCTGGAGGAGGGGGCAGGGAAGGGAAAAACTGTTTTTT. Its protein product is CAWRRGQGREKLFF.

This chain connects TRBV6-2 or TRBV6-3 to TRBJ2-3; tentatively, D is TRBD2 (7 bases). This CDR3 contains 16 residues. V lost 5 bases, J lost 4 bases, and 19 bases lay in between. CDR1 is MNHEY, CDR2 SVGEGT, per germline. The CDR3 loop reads CASSRGRGKGADTQYF. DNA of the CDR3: TGTGCCAGCAGTCGGGGGCGGGGGAAAGGGGCAGATACGCAGTATTTT.

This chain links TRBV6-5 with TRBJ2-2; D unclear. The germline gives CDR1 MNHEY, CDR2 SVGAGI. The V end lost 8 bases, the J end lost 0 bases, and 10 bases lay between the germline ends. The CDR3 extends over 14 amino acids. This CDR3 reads CASGLTPNTGELFF. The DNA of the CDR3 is TGTGCCAGCGGTTTAACTCCGAACACCGGGGAGCTGTTTTTT.

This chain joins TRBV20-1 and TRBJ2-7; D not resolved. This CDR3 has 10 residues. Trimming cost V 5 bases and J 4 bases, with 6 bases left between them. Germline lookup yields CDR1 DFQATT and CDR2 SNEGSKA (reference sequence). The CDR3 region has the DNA TGCAGTGCTGATAGGTACGAGCAGTACTTC. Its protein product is CSADRYEQYF.

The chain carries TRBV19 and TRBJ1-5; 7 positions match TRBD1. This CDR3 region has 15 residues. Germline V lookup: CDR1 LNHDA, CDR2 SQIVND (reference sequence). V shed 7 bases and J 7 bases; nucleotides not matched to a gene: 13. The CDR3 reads CASTPVTGYDQPQHF. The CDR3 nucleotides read TGTGCCAGTACCCCAGTGACAGGGTACGACCAGCCCCAGCATTTT.

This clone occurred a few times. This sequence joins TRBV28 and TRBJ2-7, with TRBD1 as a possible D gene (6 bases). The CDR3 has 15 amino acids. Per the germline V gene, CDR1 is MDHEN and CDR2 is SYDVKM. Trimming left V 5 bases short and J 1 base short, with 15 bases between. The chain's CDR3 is CASSATWTASYEQYF. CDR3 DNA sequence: TGTGCCAGCAGTGCCACCTGGACAGCTTCCTACGAGCAGTACTTC.

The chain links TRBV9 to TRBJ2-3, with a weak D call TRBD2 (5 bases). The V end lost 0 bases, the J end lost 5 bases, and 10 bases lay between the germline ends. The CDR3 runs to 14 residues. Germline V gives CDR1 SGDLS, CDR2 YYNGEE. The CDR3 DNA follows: TGTGCCAGCAGCGTAGGTAAAGGGAGAGATACGCAGTATTTT. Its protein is CASSVGKGRDTQYF.

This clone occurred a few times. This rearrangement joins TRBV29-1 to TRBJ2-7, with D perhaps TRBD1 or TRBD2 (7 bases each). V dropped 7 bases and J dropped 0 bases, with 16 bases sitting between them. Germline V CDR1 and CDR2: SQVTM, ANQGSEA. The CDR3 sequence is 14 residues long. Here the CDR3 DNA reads TGCAGCGCCAGGGGGGGAGGGAGCTCCTACGAGCAGTACTTC. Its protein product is CSARGGGSSYEQYF.

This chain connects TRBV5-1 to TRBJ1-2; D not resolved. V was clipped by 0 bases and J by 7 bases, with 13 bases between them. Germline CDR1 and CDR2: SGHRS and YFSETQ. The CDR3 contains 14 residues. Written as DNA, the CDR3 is TGCGCCAGCAGCTTGGAACTGGTGGTCGGTGGCTACACCTTC. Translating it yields CASSLELVVGGYTF. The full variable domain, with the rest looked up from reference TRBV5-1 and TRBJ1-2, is KAGVTQTPRYLIKTRGQQVTLSCSPISGHRSVSWYQQTPGQGLQFLFEYFSETQRNKGNFPGRFSGRQFSNSRSEMNVSTLELGDSALYLCASSLELVVGGYTFGSGTRLTVV.